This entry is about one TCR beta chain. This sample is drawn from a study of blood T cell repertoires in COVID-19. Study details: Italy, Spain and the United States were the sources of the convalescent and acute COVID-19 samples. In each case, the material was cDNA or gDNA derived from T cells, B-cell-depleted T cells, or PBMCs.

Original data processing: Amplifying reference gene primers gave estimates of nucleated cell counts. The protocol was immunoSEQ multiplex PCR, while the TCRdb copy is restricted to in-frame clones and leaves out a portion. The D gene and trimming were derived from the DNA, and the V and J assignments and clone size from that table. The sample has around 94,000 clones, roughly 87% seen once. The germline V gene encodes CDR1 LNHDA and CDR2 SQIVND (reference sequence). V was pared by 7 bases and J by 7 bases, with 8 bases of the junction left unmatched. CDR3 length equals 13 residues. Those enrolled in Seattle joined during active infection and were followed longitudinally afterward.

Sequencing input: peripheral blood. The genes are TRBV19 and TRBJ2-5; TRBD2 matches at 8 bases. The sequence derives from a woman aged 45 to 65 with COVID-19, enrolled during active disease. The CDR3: CASTPREGGTQYF. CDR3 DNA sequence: TGTGCCAGTACCCCCCGGGAGGGAGGGACCCAGTACTTC.